This T cell receptor (beta chain) appears in the sequencing data of a study of blood T cells in healthy people across ages. V was pared by 5 bases and J by 3 bases, with 5 bases of the junction left unmatched. Germline V gene sequence: CDR1 SQVTM, CDR2 ANQGSEA. CDR3 size: 13 residues. The individuals who served as donors were healthy Caucasians living in Russia, aged roughly 6 to 100. This clonotype was seen repeatedly, ten times or more. Together with a sample-barcoded 5' primer, a J-beta primer mix was included in a second PCR lasting about 7 to 11 cycles. One entry per CDR3 protein, called by TCRdb with MiXCR from the 5' RACE reads. There are roughly 1,800,000 distinct CDR3 sequences in the sample; about 49% occur only once, and less than 2.5% lies in the top ten.

The chain uses TRBV29-1 and TRBJ2-7; 9 bases agree with TRBD1. The origin of this receptor is a woman in her thirties or forties in good health. The sample taken for sequencing was blood. The CDR3 nucleotides are TGCAGCGTTCCGGGACAGGGCCTCTACGAGCAGTACTTC. Translating gives CSVPGQGLYEQYF.